This entry describes one TCR beta chain. As yet, its antigen is unknown. The sort gate was single viable CD3+CD4+CD8-CD45RO+ cells for memory CD4+ T cells. This sample is drawn from a study of memory CD4+ T cells and cytomegalovirus serostatus. General study results and limits: CD4+ memory repertoires contained about 40% of the roughly 150 reported CMV TCRbeta sequences. Suggested: most of the CMV-linked TCR signature lies in CD4+ memory cells. A US-trained random forest predicted CMV serostatus with median AUC around 0.91.

Germline V gene lookup returns CDR1 MNHEY and CDR2 SMNVEV (reference sequence). The CDR3 contains 13 residues. Trimming took 7 bases from V and 3 from J; bases not matched to a gene: 5. The protocol was immunoSEQ multiplex PCR, while the TCRdb copy is restricted to in-frame clones and leaves out a portion. The sample includes about 58,000 clones, less than 85% of them seen just once. The rearrangement joins TRBV27 to TRBJ2-7, with TRBD2 identical over 8 bases. The origin of this receptor is an adult in good health and CMV-seronegative. Some clones in this sample may be carry-over from other donors' samples. The sample consisted of memory CD4+ T cells from blood. CDR3 sequence: CASKRTSLYEQYF. For the CDR3, the DNA is TGTGCCAGCAAAAGGACTAGCCTCTACGAGCAGTACTTC.